In its sample, the clone carrying this T cell receptor (beta chain) was seen a few times. What it binds is not known. Trimming cost V 4 bases and J 4 bases, with 7 bases left between them. Germline V gene data show CDR1 as SQVTM and CDR2 as ANQGSEA. CDR3 length equals 11 residues. This record comes from a study of T cell repertoires in cytomegalovirus infection. Study background: Public TCR beta signatures provided an indication of both CMV infection and a matching HLA type.

TCRdb re-analysed the reads in MiXCR, keeping a single row per CDR3 protein. The sample consists of about 450,000 distinct CDR3 sequences, roughly 31% of them appearing once. Overall study findings and caveats: Cumulative public TCR beta family frequency identified carriers of CMV plus the relevant HLA.

The sequencing input was PBMCs. The sequence was collected from a human donor in good health (CMV status not recorded). Some clones in this sample may be carry-over from other donors' samples. J is TRBJ1-1 and V is TRBV29-1; D ambiguous. CDR3 nucleotides: TGCAGCGTTGTTGGGGTCACTGAAGCTTTCTTT. It specifies CSVVGVTEAFF.